The 27 T cell receptor beta chains reported below all come from one sample, sequenced in a study of Ad26.COV2.S vaccination and SARS-CoV-2 variants. The repertoire was sequenced with immunoSEQ multiplex PCR; TCRdb's copy has only in-frame clones and lacks some. The table has about 480,000 clones, around 85% seen once. Treatment specified: roughly 18 received Ad26.COV2.S at low or high dose, single or two shots; roughly five received placebo; per-sample allocation not given. All samples were drawn on day 63, counting from the first vaccine or placebo injection. The sequences come from peripheral blood, collected in a trial of Ad26.COV2.S vaccine versus placebo. The source is a person aged 18-65 years who received the Ad26.COV2.S COVID-19 vaccine or a placebo.

The chain links TRBV27 to TRBJ1-6; D not certain. Germline-derived CDR1 and CDR2 are MNHEY and SMNVEV (reference sequence). The CDR3 runs to 12 residues. The V and J ends lost 8 bases and 2 bases respectively, with 4 bases between them. The CDR3 DNA is TGTGCCAGCGGGCCCTATAATTCACCCCTCCACTTT. It encodes CASGPYNSPLHF.

This clone appeared a few times. CDR3 residues: CAWSDGGSRTF. In DNA form, the CDR3 reads TGTGCCTGGAGCGACGGAGGATCTCGCACCTTC. The J gene is TRBJ1-2, the V gene TRBV30; D ambiguous. The V and J ends lost 3 bases and 13 bases respectively, with 15 bases between them. The CDR3 covers 11 residues. Germline V gene lookup returns CDR1 GTSNPN and CDR2 SVGIG (reference sequence). Full variable domain (rest looked up from reference TRBV30 and TRBJ1-2): SQTIHQWPATLVQPVGSPLSLECTVEGTSNPNLYWYRQAAGRGLQLLFYSVGIGQISSEVPQNLSASRPQDRQFILSSKKLLLSDSGFYLCAWSDGGSRTFGSGTRLTVV.

V and J are TRBV19 and TRBJ1-1; possible D gene TRBD1, 5 bases. V was cut by 2 bases and J by 6 bases, with 10 bases left in between. From germline, CDR1 is LNHDA and CDR2 SQIVND (reference sequence). The CDR3 covers 13 residues. CDR3 loop: CASSIWGDAEAFF. The CDR3 DNA is TGTGCCAGTAGTATATGGGGGGACGCTGAAGCTTTCTTT.

V gene TRBV29-1 combines with J gene TRBJ2-1, with D possibly being TRBD2 (5 bases). The CDR3 sequence is 16 residues long. Germline values: CDR1 SQVTM, CDR2 ANQGSEA. V gave up 3 bases and J gave up 1 base, with 16 bases separating them. For the CDR3, the DNA is TGCAGCGTTGAGGGTTCTGCTGAGGGATCCTACAATGAGCAGTTCTTC. Amino acid sequence: CSVEGSAEGSYNEQFF.

This rearrangement joins TRBV28 to TRBJ2-1; 8 bases line up with TRBD1. Germline V lookup: CDR1 MDHEN, CDR2 SYDVKM. There are 17 residues in the CDR3. V shed 4 bases, J shed 2 bases, and the junction held 10 bases outside the gene matches. In DNA, the CDR3 is TGTGCCAGCAGTTATGGATTTCAGGGGGCAACCTACAATGAGCAGTTCTTC. Translation gives CASSYGFQGATYNEQFF.

The chain employs TRBV10-3 and TRBJ2-7; 11 nucleotides agree with TRBD2. CDR1 and CDR2 from the germline V gene are ENHRY and SYGVKD. This CDR3 contains 16 residues. Germline trimming cut 6 bases from V and 4 bases from J; bases unmatched to any gene: 11. CDR3 region: CAISEPAGTSGYEQYF. CDR3 nucleotides: TGTGCCATCAGCGAACCGGCCGGGACTAGCGGTTACGAGCAGTACTTC.

This clone was detected a few times. The chain joins TRBV27 to TRBJ2-7; TRBD2 agrees at 8 bases. CDR3 size: 15 residues. Trimming removed 2 bases from V and 5 bases from J; junction bases left unmatched: 8. From germline, CDR1 is MNHEY and CDR2 SMNVEV (reference sequence). The CDR3 sequence is CASSLRGGRSHEQYF. In DNA, the CDR3 is TGTGCCAGCAGTTTACGAGGCGGGAGGAGCCACGAGCAGTACTTC.

This sequence joins TRBV24-1 and TRBJ1-1, with 7 nucleotides matching TRBD1. This CDR3 is 12 amino acids long. V lost 5 bases and J lost 11; bases outside the gene matches: 7. Germline V gene lookup returns CDR1 KGHDR and CDR2 SFDVKD. CDR3 bases: TGTGCCACCAGTGCCGCGACAGGGTCGGCTTTCTTT. Translated: CATSAATGSAFF.

This clone was seen only once. V usage is TRBV5-6 and J usage is TRBJ2-7; D is unclear. The CDR3 length is 13 residues. CDR1 and CDR2 from the germline V gene are SGHDT and YYEEEE. The V gene lost 2 bases and the J gene lost 3 bases, with 9 bases spanning the gap. In DNA, the CDR3 is TGTGCCAGCAGCTTACCACCTAACTACGAGCAGTACTTC. As protein: CASSLPPNYEQYF. The complete variable domain, with remaining parts taken from reference TRBV5-6 and TRBJ2-7, reads DAGVTQSPTHLIKTRGQQVTLRCSPKSGHDTVSWYQQALGQGPQFIFQYYEEEERQRGNFPDRFSGHQFPNYSSELNVNALLLGDSALYLCASSLPPNYEQYFGPGTRLTVT.

The J gene is TRBJ1-4, the V gene TRBV6-5, with TRBD1 matching 8 bases. The germline gives CDR1 MNHEY, CDR2 SVGAGI. The ends lost 5 bases at V and 10 bases at J; junction bases unmatched: 6. This CDR3 is 13 amino acids long. The DNA of the CDR3 is TGTGCCAGCAGTATAGGACAGGGACTAAAACTGTTTTTT. It translates to CASSIGQGLKLFF.

The DNA for the CDR3 is TGTGCCAGCAGCTTTGCAGGGCAGGACTATGGCTACACCTTC. This encodes CASSFAGQDYGYTF. The J gene is TRBJ1-2, the V gene TRBV5-6; perhaps TRBD1 as D (5 bases). Between the trimmed V and J ends, which lost 2 bases and 3 bases, there was a span of 11 bases. The CDR3 length is 14 residues. Germline V gene sequence: CDR1 SGHDT, CDR2 YYEEEE.

This clone was counted a single time. As DNA, the CDR3 is TGTGCCAGCAGCCAATTTGGGGCAGCCGGATCAGAGACCCAGTACTTC. It is translated as CASSQFGAAGSETQYF. V gene TRBV3-1 (or the pseudogene TRBV3-2) combines with J gene TRBJ2-5; possibly TRBD1 for D (5 bases). The CDR3 spans 16 residues. Trimming shortened V by 2 bases and J by 4 bases, and 17 bases separated the two germline ends. Germline CDR1 LGHDT, CDR2 YNNKEL (reference sequence).

The chain uses TRBV27 and TRBJ2-7; the match to TRBD2 covers 11 bases. The CDR3 contains 16 residues. Germline lookup yields CDR1 MNHEY and CDR2 SMNVEV (reference sequence). J gave up 5 bases and V 6 bases, and 12 bases lay outside the gene matches. The CDR3 DNA is TGTGCCAGCAGGCCTCTAAAACTAGCGGGAGCTGACGAGCAGTACTTC. As protein: CASRPLKLAGADEQYF.

This chain connects TRBV9 to TRBJ2-5, with D tentatively TRBD2 (6 bases). Germline CDR1 SGDLS, CDR2 YYNGEE. This CDR3 region has 15 residues. The ends were cut back, 0 bases at V and 2 bases at J, with 11 bases in the middle. CDR3 region: CASSVAGDIQETQYF. CDR3 coding DNA: TGTGCCAGCAGCGTAGCGGGGGATATACAAGAGACCCAGTACTTC. The variable domain in full, with the rest retrieved from reference TRBV9 and TRBJ2-5, is DSGVTQTPKHLITATGQRVTLRCSPRSGDLSVYWYQQSLDQGLQFLIQYYNGEERAKGNILERFSAQQFPDLHSELNLSSLELGDSALYFCASSVAGDIQETQYFGPGTRLLVL.

The chain employs TRBV15 and TRBJ2-2; the match to TRBD2 covers 15 bases. Germline V gene lookup returns CDR1 LNHNV and CDR2 YYDKDF (reference sequence). V lost 6 bases, J lost 7 bases, and 18 bases stayed unmatched. The CDR3 spans 20 residues. The CDR3 DNA follows: TGTGCCACCAGTCCCGATGTCCCGGGACTAGCGGGGGGTGGGAACGGGGAGCTGTTTTTT. Protein: CATSPDVPGLAGGGNGELFF. The whole variable domain, filled in from reference TRBV15 and TRBJ2-2, reads DAMVIQNPRYQVTQFGKPVTLSCSQTLNHNVMYWYQQKSSQAPKLLFHYYDKDFNNEADTPDNFQSRRPNTSFCFLDIRSPGLGDTAMYLCATSPDVPGLAGGGNGELFFGEGSRLTVL.

This clone was recorded only once. This chain uses TRBV10-2 with TRBJ1-1; possible D gene TRBD1, 5 bases. V was shortened by 0 bases and J by 5 bases, with 13 bases between the two germline ends. Germline V gene data show CDR1 as WSHSY and CDR2 as SAAADI. The CDR3 runs 15 residues. The CDR3 loop is CASSESPRARTEAFF. CDR3 DNA: TGCGCCAGCAGTGAGTCTCCCAGGGCGAGGACTGAAGCTTTCTTT.

The rearrangement links TRBV4-3 to TRBJ2-7; unclear D gene. Germline values: CDR1 LGHNA, CDR2 YSLEER. V was cut by 0 bases and J by 4 bases, with 13 bases left in between. The CDR3 spans 15 residues. CDR3 DNA sequence: TGCGCCAGCAGCCAAGATTTGGCGGCAAATTACGAGCAGTACTTC. This codes for CASSQDLAANYEQYF.

This clone appeared a single time. The CDR3 coding sequence is TGTGCCAGCAGTTACTTTGGGGAGGGGACAGAGACCCAGTACTTC. This sequence encodes CASSYFGEGTETQYF. The chain uses TRBV6-5 and TRBJ2-5, with 7 bases lining up with TRBD2. CDR1 and CDR2 from the germline V gene are MNHEY and SVGAGI. The CDR3 is made up of 15 amino acids. V lost 1 base to trimming and J lost 4 bases; unmatched junction nucleotides: 6.

The V gene is TRBV29-1, the J gene TRBJ2-3; no firm D call. Germline CDR1 and CDR2: SQVTM and ANQGSEA. V was cut by 7 bases and J by 1 base, with 9 bases left in between. The CDR3 is made up of 12 amino acids. CDR3 in DNA: TGCAGCGGTGAGGACGGCACAGATACGCAGTATTTT. This encodes CSGEDGTDTQYF.

V and J are TRBV6-6 and TRBJ2-1, with TRBD2 matching over 7 bases. Trimming took 5 bases from V and 0 from J; bases not matched to a gene: 7. Germline loops: CDR1 MNHNY, CDR2 SVGAGI (reference sequence). This CDR3 is built from 16 residues. CDR3 DNA: TGTGCCAGCAGTACACTAGCGCCTAGCTCCTACAATGAGCAGTTCTTC. It specifies CASSTLAPSSYNEQFF.

The V gene is TRBV5-8, the J gene TRBJ2-5; D unclear. CDR1 is SGHTS, CDR2 YDEGEE, per germline. The CDR3 loop spans 11 amino acids. The ends were cut back, 5 bases at V and 4 bases at J, with 6 bases in the middle. Here the CDR3 DNA reads TGTGCCAGCAGAACGGTAGAGACCCAGTACTTC. Protein product: CASRTVETQYF.

The chain couples TRBV27 to TRBJ2-7; 10 bases are shared with TRBD1. Per the germline V gene, CDR1 is MNHEY and CDR2 is SMNVEV (reference sequence). The CDR3 extends over 14 amino acids. With V trimmed by 6 bases and J by 3 bases, 5 bases remained unmatched. The CDR3 sequence: CASRRQGASYEQYF. CDR3 bases: TGTGCCAGCAGGCGACAGGGGGCGAGCTACGAGCAGTACTTC.

The chain carries TRBV7-3 and TRBJ1-5; D is uncertain. The V gene's germline CDR1 is SGHTA and CDR2 FQGTGA. The CDR3 spans 14 residues. The V and J ends lost 6 bases and 5 bases respectively, with 14 bases between them. This CDR3 reads CASSPAGGDQPQHF. The CDR3 DNA follows: TGTGCCAGCAGTCCTGCCGGCGGGGATCAGCCCCAGCATTTT.

The chain recombines TRBV6-6 with TRBJ1-1; D perhaps matches TRBD1 (5 bases). Trimming pared 8 bases from V and 4 bases from J, leaving 14 bases between. This CDR3 comprises 13 residues. Germline CDR1 MNHNY, CDR2 SVGAGI (reference sequence). The CDR3 DNA is TGTGCCAGCGTTATCGGCGGGGGCACTGAAGCTTTCTTT. Encoded protein: CASVIGGGTEAFF.

The chain joins TRBV6-2 or TRBV6-3 to TRBJ2-7; 9 bases are shared with TRBD1. The CDR3 has 13 residues. Germline lookup yields CDR1 MNHEY and CDR2 SVGEGT. J lost 7 bases, V lost 2 bases, and 3 bases had no gene match. This CDR3 is CASSYRGTGEQYF. The DNA of the CDR3 is TGTGCCAGCAGTTACAGGGGGACAGGGGAGCAGTACTTC.

Here the CDR3 reads CAISESTGQGGNNEQFF. As DNA, the CDR3 is TGTGCCATCAGTGAGTCGACCGGACAGGGGGGGAACAATGAGCAGTTCTTC. The chain couples TRBV10-3 to TRBJ2-1, with TRBD1 identical over 10 bases. The length of the CDR3 is 17 residues. V dropped 0 bases and J dropped 5; count of bases not matched to a gene: 7. Germline V CDR1 and CDR2: ENHRY, SYGVKD.

Regarding this clone: The same CDR3 also results from other DNA sequences found in this sample. The chain uses TRBV18 and TRBJ2-3; D uncertain. Germline lookup yields CDR1 KGHSH and CDR2 LQKENI. V was cut by 2 bases and J by 5 bases, with 2 bases left in between. This CDR3 spans 11 amino acids. CDR3 loop: CASSPEDTQYF. CDR3 in DNA: TGTGCCAGCTCACCAGAAGATACGCAGTATTTT.